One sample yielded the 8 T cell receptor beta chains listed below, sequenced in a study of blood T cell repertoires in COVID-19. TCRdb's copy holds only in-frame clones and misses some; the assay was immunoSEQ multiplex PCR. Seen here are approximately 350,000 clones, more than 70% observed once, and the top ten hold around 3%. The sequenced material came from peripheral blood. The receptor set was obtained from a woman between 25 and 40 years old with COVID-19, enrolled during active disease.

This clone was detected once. The CDR3: CASSLIRTRQAYEQYF. CDR3 bases: TGTGCCAGCAGCTTAATAAGGACACGACAAGCCTACGAGCAGTACTTC. The V and J genes are TRBV11-2 and TRBJ2-7, with D possibly being TRBD1 (5 bases). This CDR3 is built from 16 residues. Trimming took off 2 bases at V and 2 bases at J, with 16 bases between the two ends. CDR1 and CDR2 from the germline V gene are SGHAT and FQNNGV.

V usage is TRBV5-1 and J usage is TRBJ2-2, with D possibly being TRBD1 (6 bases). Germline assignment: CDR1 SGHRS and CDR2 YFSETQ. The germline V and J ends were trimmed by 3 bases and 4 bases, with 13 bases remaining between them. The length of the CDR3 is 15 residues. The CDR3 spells CASSSVSRGTGELFF. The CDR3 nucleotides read TGCGCCAGCAGCTCCGTCTCCAGGGGCACCGGGGAGCTGTTTTTT.

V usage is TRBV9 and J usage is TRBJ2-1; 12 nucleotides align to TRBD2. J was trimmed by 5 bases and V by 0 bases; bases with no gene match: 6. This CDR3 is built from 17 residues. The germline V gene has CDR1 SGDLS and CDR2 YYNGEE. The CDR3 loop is CASSVGSSGRADNEQFF. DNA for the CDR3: TGTGCCAGCAGCGTAGGATCTAGCGGGAGGGCCGACAATGAGCAGTTCTTC.

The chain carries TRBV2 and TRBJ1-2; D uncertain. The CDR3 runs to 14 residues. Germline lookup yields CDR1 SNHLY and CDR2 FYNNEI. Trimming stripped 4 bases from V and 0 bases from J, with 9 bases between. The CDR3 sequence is CASSAGIPNYGYTF. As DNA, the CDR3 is TGTGCCAGCAGTGCCGGGATTCCTAACTATGGCTACACCTTC.

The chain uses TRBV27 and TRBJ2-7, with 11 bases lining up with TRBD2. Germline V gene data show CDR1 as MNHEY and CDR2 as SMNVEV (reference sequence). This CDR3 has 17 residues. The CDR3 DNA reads TGTGCCAGCAGTTCAATACCCCTAGGACTAGCGGGCCCCTCAGGGCCCGTC. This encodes CASSSIPLGLAGPSGPV.

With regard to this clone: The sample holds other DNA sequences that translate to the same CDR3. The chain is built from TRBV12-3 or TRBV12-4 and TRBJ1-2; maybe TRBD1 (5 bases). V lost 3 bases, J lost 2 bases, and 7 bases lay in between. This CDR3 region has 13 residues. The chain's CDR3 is CASSFQGNYGYTF. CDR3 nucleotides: TGTGCCAGCAGTTTCCAGGGAAACTATGGCTACACCTTC.

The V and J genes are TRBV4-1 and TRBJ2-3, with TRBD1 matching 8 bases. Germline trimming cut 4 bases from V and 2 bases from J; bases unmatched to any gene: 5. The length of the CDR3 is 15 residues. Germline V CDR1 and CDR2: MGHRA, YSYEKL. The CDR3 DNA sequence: TGCGCCAGCAGCCCGGACAGGGAGGACACAGATACGCAGTATTTT. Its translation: CASSPDREDTDTQYF.

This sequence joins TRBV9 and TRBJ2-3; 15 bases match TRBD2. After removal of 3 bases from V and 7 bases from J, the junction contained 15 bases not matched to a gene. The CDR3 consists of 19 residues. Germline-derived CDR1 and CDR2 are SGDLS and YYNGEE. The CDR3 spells CASSGGLAGGRRVQYTQYF. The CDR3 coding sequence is TGTGCCAGCAGCGGCGGACTAGCGGGGGGGCGGCGGGTACAATATACGCAGTATTTT.